The 6 T cell receptor beta chains in this list originate from one sample, sequenced in a study of blood T cell repertoires in COVID-19. Produced via immunoSEQ multiplex PCR; TCRdb's table is partial and in-frame only. This sample has about 250,000 clones, with 65% to 90% found just once. Material: peripheral blood. These receptors were obtained from a man in his fifties with active or convalescent COVID-19.

The chain couples TRBV7-6 to TRBJ2-7; D is perhaps TRBD1 (6 bases). Trimming pared 4 bases from V and 4 bases from J, leaving 17 bases between. This CDR3 has 15 amino acids. Germline assignment: CDR1 SGHVS and CDR2 FNYEAQ. Here the CDR3 DNA reads TGTGCCAGCAGCTCTATGCCAGGGCAGGGGTACGAGCAGTACTTC. Translating it yields CASSSMPGQGYEQYF.

This chain joins TRBV7-2 and TRBJ2-2, with 14 bases lining up with TRBD2. The CDR3 loop spans 18 amino acids. V was clipped by 6 bases and J by 7 bases; unmatched bases: 13. Germline V lookup: CDR1 SGHTA, CDR2 FQGNSA. In nucleotides, the CDR3 is TGTGCCAGCAGTCGGGGGACTAGCGGGAGAAGGGTCGGCGGGGAGCTGTTTTTT. Protein sequence: CASSRGTSGRRVGGELFF.

The rearrangement links TRBV5-1 to TRBJ2-7; D is undetermined. The CDR3 consists of 13 residues. Deletions cut 0 bases from V and 6 bases from J, with 10 bases between. Germline CDR1 SGHRS, CDR2 YFSETQ. DNA for the CDR3: TGCGCCAGCAGCTTGGCCTGGGCTACCGAGCAGTACTTC. Translating it yields CASSLAWATEQYF.

This chain links TRBV18 with TRBJ1-1; perhaps TRBD1 as D (6 bases). V lost 3 bases and J lost 0, with 11 bases in between. The CDR3 extends over 15 amino acids. Germline-derived CDR1 and CDR2 are KGHSH and LQKENI. The CDR3 DNA is TGTGCCAGCTCACCGGGGGCAGGGCTGAACACTGAAGCTTTCTTT. As protein: CASSPGAGLNTEAFF. The whole variable domain, remainder taken from reference TRBV18 and TRBJ1-1, is NAGVMQNPRHLVRRRGQEARLRCSPMKGHSHVYWYRQLPEEGLKFMVYLQKENIIDESGMPKERFSAEFPKEGPSILRIQQVVRGDSAAYFCASSPGAGLNTEAFFGQGTRLTVV.

The genes are TRBV5-8 and TRBJ1-2; TRBD1 might be the D (5 bases). V gave up 4 bases and J gave up 8 bases, with 15 bases separating them. Germline V lookup: CDR1 SGHTS, CDR2 YDEGEE. The CDR3 contains 13 residues. In nucleotides, the CDR3 is TGTGCCAGCAGCCGAGGACAAAACGAGGGCTACACCTTC. Translation gives CASSRGQNEGYTF.

The chain employs TRBV6-6 and TRBJ1-6, with D perhaps TRBD1 (6 bases). CDR1 and CDR2 (germline): MNHNY, SVGAGI (reference sequence). The CDR3 is 14 amino acids. V was pared by 6 bases and J by 7 bases, with 13 bases between. CDR3 sequence (DNA): TGTGCCAGCAGCCAACAGGGAAAAAATTCACCCCTCCACTTT. Translated: CASSQQGKNSPLHF.